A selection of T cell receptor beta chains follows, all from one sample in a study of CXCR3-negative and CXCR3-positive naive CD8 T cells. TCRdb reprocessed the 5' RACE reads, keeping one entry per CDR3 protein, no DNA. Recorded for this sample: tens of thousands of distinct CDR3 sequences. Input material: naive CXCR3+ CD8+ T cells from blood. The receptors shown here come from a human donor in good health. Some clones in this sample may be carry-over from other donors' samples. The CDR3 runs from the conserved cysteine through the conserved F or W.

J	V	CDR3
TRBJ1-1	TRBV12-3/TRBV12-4	CASKPPTPGFAGTEAFF
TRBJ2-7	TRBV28	CASSWPAGAPTYEQYF
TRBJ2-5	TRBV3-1	CASSHRLAGQETQYF
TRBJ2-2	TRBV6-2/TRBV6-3	CASSSGRDTGELFF
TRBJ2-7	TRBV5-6	CASSLMGGKDEQYF
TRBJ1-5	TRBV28	CASSQDRARYQPQHF
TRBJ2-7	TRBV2	CASRVGQATYEQYF
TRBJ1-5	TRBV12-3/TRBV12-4	CASSWAGEPQHF
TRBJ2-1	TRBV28	CASSALGQVYNEQFF
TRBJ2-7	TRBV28	CASSLYDWTGPAYEQYF
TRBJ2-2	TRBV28	CASSAPEARAGELFF
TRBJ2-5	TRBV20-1	CSARDVLAGDQETQYF
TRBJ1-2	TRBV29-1	CSVSAGQGNYGYTF
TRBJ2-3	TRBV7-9	CASSLVRTADTQYF
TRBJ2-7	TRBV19	CASSASGLAAYEQYF
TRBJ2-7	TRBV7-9	CASLEDRAYEQYF
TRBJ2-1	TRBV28	CASRPGQDFREQFF
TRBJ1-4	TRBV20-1	CSAYRGFNNEKLFF
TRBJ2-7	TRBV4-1	CASSQGRRGGYEQYF